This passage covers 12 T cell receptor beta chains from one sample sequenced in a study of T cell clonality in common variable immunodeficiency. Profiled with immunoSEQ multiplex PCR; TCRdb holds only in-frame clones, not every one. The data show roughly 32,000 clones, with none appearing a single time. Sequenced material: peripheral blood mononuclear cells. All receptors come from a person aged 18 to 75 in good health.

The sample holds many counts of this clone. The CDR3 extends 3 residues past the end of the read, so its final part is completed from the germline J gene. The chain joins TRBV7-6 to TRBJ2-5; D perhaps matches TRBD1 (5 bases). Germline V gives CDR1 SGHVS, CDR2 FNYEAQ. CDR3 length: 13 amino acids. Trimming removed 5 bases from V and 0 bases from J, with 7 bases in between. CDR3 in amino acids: CASSQGDQETQYF. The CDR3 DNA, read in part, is TGTGCCAGCAGCCAAGGGGACCAAGAGACC. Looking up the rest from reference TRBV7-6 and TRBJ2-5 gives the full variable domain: GAGVSQSPRYKVTKRGQDVALRCDPISGHVSLYWYRQALGQGPEFLTYFNYEAQQDKSGLPNDRFSAERPEGSISTLTIQRTEQRDSAMYRCASSQGDQETQYFGPGTRLLVL.

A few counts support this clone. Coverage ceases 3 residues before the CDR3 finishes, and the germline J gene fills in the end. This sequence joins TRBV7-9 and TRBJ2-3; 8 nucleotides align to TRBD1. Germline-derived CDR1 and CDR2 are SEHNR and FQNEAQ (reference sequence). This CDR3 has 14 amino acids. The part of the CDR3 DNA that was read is TGTGCCAGCAGCCCCGGGACAGGCCAAGAGACG. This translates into CASSPGTGQET. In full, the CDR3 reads CASSPGTGQETQYF.

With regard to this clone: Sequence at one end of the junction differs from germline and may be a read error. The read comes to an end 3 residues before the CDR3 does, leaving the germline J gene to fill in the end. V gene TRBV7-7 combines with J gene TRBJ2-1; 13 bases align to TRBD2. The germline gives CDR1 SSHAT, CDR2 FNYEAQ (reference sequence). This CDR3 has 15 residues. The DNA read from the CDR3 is TGTGCTAGCAGCTTGGGACTAGCGGGACTTAATGAG. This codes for CASSLGLAGLNE. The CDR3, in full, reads CASSLGLAGLNEQFF.

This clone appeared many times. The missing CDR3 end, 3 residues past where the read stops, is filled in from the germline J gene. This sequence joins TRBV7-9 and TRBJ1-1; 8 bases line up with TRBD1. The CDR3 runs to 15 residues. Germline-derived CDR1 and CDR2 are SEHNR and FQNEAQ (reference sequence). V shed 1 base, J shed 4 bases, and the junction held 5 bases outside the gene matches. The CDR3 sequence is CASSLVVTGVTEAFF. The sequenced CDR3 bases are TGTGCCAGCAGCTTAGTGGTGACAGGGGTCACTGAA.

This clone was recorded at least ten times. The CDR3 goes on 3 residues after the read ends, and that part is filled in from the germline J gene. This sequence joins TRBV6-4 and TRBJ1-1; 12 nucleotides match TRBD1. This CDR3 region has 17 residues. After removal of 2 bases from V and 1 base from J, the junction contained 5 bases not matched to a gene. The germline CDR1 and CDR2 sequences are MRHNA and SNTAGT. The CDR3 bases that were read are TGTGCCAGCAGTGACCTTCCGGGACAGGGGGCGAACACTGAA. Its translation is CASSDLPGQGANTE. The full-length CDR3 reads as CASSDLPGQGANTEAFF.

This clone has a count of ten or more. CDR3 bases read: TGTGCCAGTAGTATCGCGGGCTTCGGGAATCAGCCC. This codes for CASSIAGFGNQP. The whole CDR3 sequence reads CASSIAGFGNQPQHF. The rearrangement uses TRBV19 and TRBJ1-5; D gene ambiguous. The read finishes 3 residues shy of the CDR3 end, and the germline J gene is used to complete it. Per germline, CDR1 LNHDA and CDR2 SQIVND (reference sequence). This CDR3 comprises 15 residues. Trimming took off 3 bases at V and 4 bases at J, with 13 bases between the two ends.

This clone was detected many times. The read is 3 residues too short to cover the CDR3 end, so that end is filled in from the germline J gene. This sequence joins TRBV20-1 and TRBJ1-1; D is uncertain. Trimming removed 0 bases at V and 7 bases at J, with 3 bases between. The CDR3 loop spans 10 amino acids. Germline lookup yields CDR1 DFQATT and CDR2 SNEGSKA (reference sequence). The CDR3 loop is CSARDIEAFF. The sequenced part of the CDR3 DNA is TGCAGTGCTAGAGACATTGAA.

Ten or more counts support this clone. This CDR3 reads CASRRGGSYGYTF. Partial CDR3 DNA: TGTGCCAGCAGAAGAGGGGGCAGCTATGGC. V and J are TRBV5-8 and TRBJ1-2, with 7 nucleotides matching TRBD1. The observed sequence ends 3 residues before the CDR3 terminus, with the missing tail filled in from the germline J gene. V was clipped by 5 bases and J by 4 bases; unmatched bases: 5. The germline gives CDR1 SGHTS, CDR2 YDEGEE. This CDR3 comprises 13 residues.

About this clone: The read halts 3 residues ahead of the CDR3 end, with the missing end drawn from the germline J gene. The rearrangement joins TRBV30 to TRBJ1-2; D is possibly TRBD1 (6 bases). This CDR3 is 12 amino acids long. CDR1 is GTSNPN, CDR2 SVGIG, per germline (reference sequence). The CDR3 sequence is CAWSSQGSDYTF. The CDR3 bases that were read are TGTGCCTGGAGTTCCCAGGGGAGTGAC.

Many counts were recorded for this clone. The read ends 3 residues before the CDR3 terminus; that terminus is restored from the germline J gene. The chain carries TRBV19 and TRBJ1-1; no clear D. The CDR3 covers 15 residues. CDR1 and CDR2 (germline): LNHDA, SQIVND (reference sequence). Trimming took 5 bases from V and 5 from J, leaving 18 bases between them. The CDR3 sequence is CASSPQSKRATEAFF. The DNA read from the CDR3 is TGTGCCAGTAGTCCCCAATCCAAAAGGGCGACTGAA.

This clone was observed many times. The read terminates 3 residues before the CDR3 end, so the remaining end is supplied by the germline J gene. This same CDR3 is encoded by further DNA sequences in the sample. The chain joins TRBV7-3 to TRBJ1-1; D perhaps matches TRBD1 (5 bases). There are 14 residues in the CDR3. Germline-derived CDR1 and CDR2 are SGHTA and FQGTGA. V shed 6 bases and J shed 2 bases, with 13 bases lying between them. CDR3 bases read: TGTGCCAGCAGACCCGGGCAGGGCAACACTGAA. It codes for CASRPGQGNTE. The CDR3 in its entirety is CASRPGQGNTEAFF.

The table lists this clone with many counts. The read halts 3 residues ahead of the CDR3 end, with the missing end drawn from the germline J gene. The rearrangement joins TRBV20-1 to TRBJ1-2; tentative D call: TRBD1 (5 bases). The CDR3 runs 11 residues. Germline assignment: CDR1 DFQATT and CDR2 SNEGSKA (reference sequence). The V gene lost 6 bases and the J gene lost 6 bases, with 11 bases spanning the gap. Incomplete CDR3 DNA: TGCAGTGCCGGGGGGGAAAATGGC. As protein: CSAGGENG. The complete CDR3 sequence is CSAGGENGYTF.